These 23 T cell receptor beta chains originate from one sample sequenced in a study of blood T cell repertoires in COVID-19. Assay: immunoSEQ multiplex PCR; the TCRdb copy retains only in-frame clones and omits some. The table shows hundreds of thousands of clones, with over 80% occurring only once. The sequencing sample was made of peripheral blood. All receptors come from a man aged 35 to 55 with acute or convalescent COVID-19.

This chain uses TRBV5-6 with TRBJ2-5; 11 positions match TRBD2. CDR3 length: 17 residues. Germline CDR1 is SGHDT and CDR2 is YYEEEE. J lost 0 bases, V lost 4 bases, and 8 bases had no gene match. For the CDR3, the DNA is TGTGCCAGCAGCCAGATACCGGGACTAGCGGACCAAGAGACCCAGTACTTC. The encoded protein is CASSQIPGLADQETQYF.

This clone occurred once. V gene TRBV3-1 (or the pseudogene TRBV3-2) combines with J gene TRBJ1-2, with a possible D match to TRBD1 (5 bases). Per the germline V gene, CDR1 is LGHDT and CDR2 is YNNKEL (reference sequence). This CDR3 region has 15 residues. V dropped 0 bases and J dropped 8 bases, with 16 bases sitting between them. The CDR3 region is CASSQEPTPGVGYTF. The DNA for the CDR3 is TGTGCCAGCAGCCAAGAGCCAACTCCGGGGGTAGGCTACACCTTC.

The chain joins TRBV4-3 to TRBJ1-4; D not certain. The CDR3 runs to 16 residues. V lost 4 bases and J lost 0, with 12 bases in between. CDR1 is LGHNA and CDR2 is YSLEER in the germline V gene. The CDR3 DNA is TGCGCCAGCAGCCTTACTCGCGGAGCAACTAATGAAAAACTGTTTTTT. Protein sequence: CASSLTRGATNEKLFF.

The rearrangement links TRBV6-5 to TRBJ1-1, with 8 bases matching TRBD1. The CDR3 has 15 amino acids. Germline V gives CDR1 MNHEY, CDR2 SVGAGI. With V trimmed by 4 bases and J by 1 base, 5 bases remained unmatched. CDR3 nucleotide sequence: TGTGCCAGCAGTTCAGGGGGCCGCAGGAACACTGAAGCTTTCTTT. The encoded protein is CASSSGGRRNTEAFF.

V is TRBV2 and J is TRBJ1-4, with TRBD1 matching 7 bases. This CDR3 has 15 amino acids. Germline lookup yields CDR1 SNHLY and CDR2 FYNNEI. Germline trimming cut 3 bases from V and 0 bases from J; bases unmatched to any gene: 1. The CDR3 sequence: CASSDDRATNEKLFF. CDR3 sequence (DNA): TGTGCCAGCAGTGACGACAGGGCAACTAATGAAAAACTGTTTTTT.

The chain is built from TRBV19 and TRBJ1-3, with TRBD1 identical over 10 bases. With V trimmed by 7 bases and J by 4 bases, 10 bases remained unmatched. In germline, CDR1 is LNHDA, CDR2 SQIVND (reference sequence). This CDR3 comprises 16 residues. The CDR3 sequence: CASTITGTGEGNTIYF. CDR3 sequence (DNA): TGTGCCAGTACCATCACCGGGACAGGGGAAGGAAACACCATATATTTT.

DNA of the CDR3: TGTGCCAGCAGCTCCGAGGCCCTCAATTCACCCCTCCACTTT. Translated, it gives CASSSEALNSPLHF. V usage is TRBV3-1 (or the pseudogene TRBV3-2) and J usage is TRBJ1-6; D uncertain. Looked up from germline, CDR1 is LGHDT and CDR2 is YNNKEL (reference sequence). Trimming removed 5 bases from V and 7 bases from J, with 12 bases in between. The CDR3 loop spans 14 amino acids.

V gene TRBV6-5 combines with J gene TRBJ2-7, with 8 bases lining up with TRBD1. Trimming at V came to 5 bases and at J to 5 bases, leaving 5 bases not matched to a gene. This CDR3 spans 13 amino acids. Per the germline V gene, CDR1 is MNHEY and CDR2 is SVGAGI. CDR3 DNA: TGTGCCAGCAGTCGGACAGGGTTCGACGAGCAGTACTTC. This encodes CASSRTGFDEQYF.

The chain carries TRBV11-1 and TRBJ2-5; no clear D. V was shortened by 4 bases and J by 2 bases, with 8 bases between the two germline ends. The CDR3 spans 13 residues. CDR1 SGHAT and CDR2 FQDESV come from the germline V gene (reference sequence). CDR3 residues: CASSSRRQETQYF. The CDR3 coding sequence is TGTGCCAGCAGCTCTCGCCGGCAAGAGACCCAGTACTTC.

The rearrangement joins TRBV10-3 to TRBJ2-6; TRBD1 matches at 9 bases. Germline values: CDR1 ENHRY, CDR2 SYGVKD. This CDR3 region has 17 residues. Unmatched junction bases numbered 2, after V lost 2 bases and J lost 0 bases. The CDR3, as DNA: TGTGCCATCAGTGAGGGACAGGGGAACTCTGGGGCCAACGTCCTGACTTTC. It yields the protein CAISEGQGNSGANVLTF.

The V gene is TRBV2, the J gene TRBJ1-1; TRBD1 aligns across 8 bases. The CDR3 is made up of 15 amino acids. Trimming at V came to 7 bases and at J to 5 bases, leaving 12 bases not matched to a gene. Germline CDR1 and CDR2: SNHLY and FYNNEI. DNA for the CDR3: TGTGCCAGCATTTCTATTCCAGGGGGCCGGACTGAAGCTTTCTTT. The encoded protein is CASISIPGGRTEAFF.

The chain's CDR3 is CASSQPGQRNTEAFF. DNA for the CDR3: TGTGCCAGCAGCCAACCGGGACAGAGAAACACTGAAGCTTTCTTT. The chain employs TRBV28 and TRBJ1-1; 7 bases fit TRBD1. This CDR3 has 15 residues. Germline CDR1 and CDR2: MDHEN and SYDVKM. The trim removed 6 bases at V and 2 bases at J, leaving 9 bases unmatched.

This clone occurred a few times. The rearrangement links TRBV30 to TRBJ2-2; 7 nucleotides match TRBD1. V was clipped by 2 bases and J by 6 bases; unmatched bases: 6. The CDR3 is made up of 14 amino acids. CDR1 and CDR2 from the germline V gene are GTSNPN and SVGIG (reference sequence). The CDR3: CAWSRDRVPGELFF. CDR3 sequence (DNA): TGTGCCTGGAGTCGTGACAGGGTGCCCGGGGAGCTGTTTTTT.

The chain combines TRBV6-1 with TRBJ2-5; D gene unclear. The germline V and J ends were trimmed by 2 bases and 1 base, with 11 bases remaining between them. This CDR3 has 15 amino acids. Germline V gives CDR1 MNHNS, CDR2 SASEGT. As DNA, the CDR3 is TGTGCCAGCAGTGAATCTGTGGCTGTCCAAGAGACCCAGTACTTC. This codes for CASSESVAVQETQYF.

The V and J genes are TRBV7-9 and TRBJ2-1; 9 bases match TRBD1. V lost 0 bases to trimming and J lost 4 bases; unmatched junction nucleotides: 4. This CDR3 has 16 residues. Looked up from germline, CDR1 is SEHNR and CDR2 is FQNEAQ (reference sequence). This CDR3 reads CASSLARGTGYNEQFF. For the CDR3, the DNA is TGTGCCAGCAGCTTAGCGAGAGGGACAGGGTACAATGAGCAGTTCTTC.

The rearrangement uses TRBV19 and TRBJ2-1, with D tentatively TRBD1 (6 bases). The V and J ends lost 0 bases and 2 bases respectively, with 14 bases between them. CDR1 and CDR2 from the germline V gene are LNHDA and SQIVND (reference sequence). CDR3 length: 17 residues. The CDR3 sequence is CASSIDPRQVPYNEQFF. In nucleotides, the CDR3 is TGTGCCAGTAGTATAGATCCAAGACAGGTGCCCTACAATGAGCAGTTCTTC. Looking up the rest from reference TRBV19 and TRBJ2-1 gives the full variable domain: DGGITQSPKYLFRKEGQNVTLSCEQNLNHDAMYWYRQDPGQGLRLIYYSQIVNDFQKGDIAEGYSVSREKKESFPLTVTSAQKNPTAFYLCASSIDPRQVPYNEQFFGPGTRLTVL.

The DNA of the CDR3 is TGTGCCAGCAGCCCCCCAAAATGGTGGGAGTTAACCGGGGAGCTGTTTTTT. Amino acid sequence: CASSPPKWWELTGELFF. The gene calls are TRBV11-2 and TRBJ2-2; D is perhaps TRBD2 (5 bases). Germline V gives CDR1 SGHAT, CDR2 FQNNGV. The CDR3 runs 17 residues. The V end lost 5 bases, the J end lost 5 bases, and 21 bases lay between the germline ends.

The V call is TRBV10-3, the J call TRBJ1-3, with 7 positions matching TRBD1. The CDR3 spans 14 residues. V lost 5 bases and J lost 4; bases outside the gene matches: 5. Germline V gives CDR1 ENHRY, CDR2 SYGVKD. Here the CDR3 DNA reads TGTGCCATCAGTAGACAGGGTTACGGAAACACCATATATTTT. This codes for CAISRQGYGNTIYF.

In its sample, this clone was seen once. CDR3 sequence (DNA): TGTGCCAGCAGTTTAGGACTAGCGGAAGACTACGAGCAGTACTTC. Its protein is CASSLGLAEDYEQYF. The rearrangement joins TRBV28 to TRBJ2-7; 10 bases line up with TRBD2. This CDR3 is built from 15 residues. V was clipped by 2 bases and J by 3 bases; unmatched bases: 4. Germline V gene data show CDR1 as MDHEN and CDR2 as SYDVKM. Full variable domain (rest looked up from reference TRBV28 and TRBJ2-7): DVKVTQSSRYLVKRTGEKVFLECVQDMDHENMFWYRQDPGLGLRLIYFSYDVKMKEKGDIPEGYSVSREKKERFSLILESASTNQTSMYLCASSLGLAEDYEQYFGPGTRLTVT.

The CDR3 DNA sequence: TGTGCCAGTAGTAAGGGAGTACTCACTGAAGCTTTCTTT. Protein: CASSKGVLTEAFF. This rearrangement joins TRBV19 to TRBJ1-1, with D hard to call. Germline V gives CDR1 LNHDA, CDR2 SQIVND (reference sequence). The ends were cut back, 4 bases at V and 4 bases at J, with 10 bases in the middle. CDR3 length equals 13 residues.

The rearrangement uses TRBV11-3 and TRBJ1-1; D gene ambiguous. Germline V gives CDR1 SGHNT, CDR2 YENEEA. The CDR3 has 15 amino acids. Trimming left V 5 bases short and J 2 bases short, with 15 bases between. CDR3 DNA sequence: TGTGCCAGCAGCCTGACCGGACTGGACAACACTGAAGCTTTCTTT. It is translated as CASSLTGLDNTEAFF.

This chain links TRBV19 with TRBJ2-5, with a tentative D call TRBD1 (6 bases). CDR1 is LNHDA and CDR2 is SQIVND in the germline V gene (reference sequence). The CDR3 length is 15 residues. The V end lost 5 bases, the J end lost 3 bases, and 16 bases lay between the germline ends. As DNA, the CDR3 is TGTGCCAGTAGTGGGGGACACCAGAACAAAGAGACCCAGTACTTC. Its translation is CASSGGHQNKETQYF.

The rearrangement links TRBV4-2 to TRBJ1-5; the D gene is possibly TRBD1 (5 bases). Trimming cost V 4 bases and J 9 bases, with 16 bases left between them. This CDR3 region has 14 residues. Germline V gene data show CDR1 as LGHNA and CDR2 as YNFKEQ. This CDR3 reads CASSRSGWGRPQHF. In DNA form, the CDR3 reads TGTGCCAGCAGCCGGTCAGGGTGGGGTCGGCCCCAGCATTTT.